This TCR beta chain came from a study of cytomegalovirus exposure and HLA in healthy donors (dated by TCRdb to about 2017). Broadly, across the study: An earlier analysis of several hundred of the donors reported approximately 280 Gb of sequence data and around 110 million unique TCR beta sequences obtained from about 179 million T cells. Every discovery cohort repertoire had been produced on one sequencing platform. To decide whether each TCR beta V gene segment behaved as functional or pseudogenic, an earlier analysis of some 570 of the donors relied on high-throughput TCR beta sequencing. High-throughput TCR immunosequencing, statistical association of individual TCRs with disease status, and machine learning were combined to predict cytomegalovirus infection status. Rather than drawing on any new phenotypic data, the later analysis identified candidate immune exposures from TCR beta sequences and the way those sequences occurred across donors. Alongside the repertoire data, information on donor age, sex, ethnicity and CMV serostatus was compiled. Four to six DR-DQ haplotypes were handled as single units for association and clustering because linkage in the cohort was strong. The genetic ancestry cluster associated with self-reported Caucasian donors included 81% of the roughly 400 genotyped donors. A later genetic analysis used genome-wide SNP genotypes for about 65% of the roughly 700 donors, treating that subset as a discovery cohort. The study aimed to test whether cataloging public T cell receptors could reveal signatures of past pathogen exposure. A later analysis re-examined previously published TCR beta repertoires from hundreds of donors and added high-resolution HLA genotyping to investigate patterns of TCR occurrence. Among around 400 genotyped donors of the cohort, an average of roughly 230,000 unique TCR beta nucleotide sequences was sequenced per donor, of which about 20% were non-productive. The number of typed donors differed by locus: roughly 620-640 for A, B, C, DRB1 and DQB1; 522 for DQA1; roughly 600 for DPA1; and roughly 470 for DPB1. Besides the first cohort of roughly 640 subjects, a separate validation cohort made up of over 100 different subjects was used. An early release that covered more than 550 HLA-typed donors contained approximately 300 gigabases of sequencing data and tens of millions of unique TCR sequences. Using immunosequencing, the study profiled T cell repertoires from around 680 subjects and related those repertoires to cytomegalovirus serostatus. HLA typing covered class I and class II loci at four-digit resolution. General conclusions and limits of the study: Over 15 rarely observed V segments, including chromosome 9 orphons, were excluded from the earlier analysis of almost 600 of the donors because counts were too low. In the study, 150 to 200 TCR beta chains were listed as associated with cytomegalovirus. According to a later analysis, most CMV-associated TCR beta chains appeared to be HLA-restricted, and the HLA associations seemed to be driven largely by CMV exposure. For the cohort, immune exposure information was limited to CMV serostatus. When HLA alleles, especially DR and DQ, strongly co-occurred, attributing TCR associations to individual alleles was difficult. Cytomegalovirus status was reported to be diagnosed by the classifier with high specificity and sensitivity in both the original and validation cohorts. Linkage disequilibrium might explain the correlated functional status among segregating V segments, but an unknown experimental factor could not be excluded. An earlier analysis of around 540 of the donors showed that most TCR beta V segments appeared in productive rearrangements either about 90% or about 30% of the time, which broadly matched IMGT annotations. According to a later analysis, TCR association rates differed among HLA loci, with DRB1 alleles showing the most associated TCRs and HLA-C alleles showing the fewest. This cohort had only TCR beta chains sequenced, and the lack of alpha or paired-chain data limited which features could be detected. The authors suggested that the approach could potentially be generalized to other disease states and immunological phenotypes. A later analysis reported that several top co-occurrence clusters appeared linked to parvovirus B19, influenza, CMV and Epstein-Barr virus. Three of the identified cytomegalovirus-associated TCR beta chains were confirmed in vitro to be specific for cytomegalovirus antigens. Some IMGT-functional V segments, including TRBV6-2 and TRBV6-3, could not be told apart with the 87-base-pair reads, so those segments were excluded. In a later genetic analysis, fewer N-insertions in productive TCRs were reported among donors in an Asian-associated ancestry cluster than the roughly 640-donor mean. Presence/absence analyses assumed roughly uniform sequencing depth across donors, an assumption that may not hold. V-gene and J-gene trimming of TCR beta chains was associated with a missense DCLRE1C variant in a later genetic analysis, and the association was replicated in an independent cohort. Because HLA typing was missing for some donors at each locus, association tests included only the typed subset. A cluster of highly shared sequence variants was judged likely to represent a technical artifact of the sequencing pipeline. In a later analysis, HLA-associated TCR beta chains were found to be more clonally expanded and to have lower generation probabilities than equally common non-associated chains. Across donors, most TCR sequences were observed very rarely, whereas some public TCRs were present in many individuals. A further reported finding was that TCR beta sequences accurately predicted the HLA-A and HLA-B alleles for most subjects in the first cohort. At a false discovery rate of 0.05, a later analysis linked under 20,000 TCR beta sequences to specific HLA alleles.

The cohort consisted of fewer than 700 healthy bone marrow donors. At the time of sampling, all cohort members were nominally healthy, though unrecorded immune exposures were likely present. The donor tested CMV seronegative, placing the donor among the 350 to 400 seronegative members of the cohort. Every donor gave a peripheral blood sample, and the peripheral blood mononuclear cells from that sample were used for TCR beta sequencing. The Qiagen DNeasy Blood Extraction Kit was used to extract genomic DNA from the blood cell samples. Deletion took 3 bases off V and 1 base off J, with a span of 14 bases between the germline ends. The CDR3 has 16 amino acids, counting the end cysteine and phenylalanine. Only the CDR3 part of the read is kept: 48 bases, read in frame from the first base. Via the germline V gene, CDR1 is SGHTA and CDR2 FQGNSA. Worth noting for this clone: The antigen it binds to is not known. Per-base qualities were not stored, and no clone one base away is much larger.

Receptors were amplified or captured by the immunoSEQ multiplex PCR assay. A mixture of 60 forward primers for TCR Vbeta segments and 13 reverse primers for TCR Jbeta segments was used in the multiplex PCR. The CDR3 region of rearranged TCR beta genes was amplified from genomic DNA by a multiplex PCR assay. The amplified TCR beta libraries were sequenced on the Illumina HiSeq System as 87-base-pair reads. The original methods were these. A later analysis counted about 80 million unique TCR beta chains across the 670 or so repertoires, and 9 million to 14 million of these chains were shared by at least two donors. Raw reads were error-corrected and collapsed into unique sequences with a nearest-neighbor algorithm that merged closely related sequences to remove PCR and sequencing errors. Alignment of CDR3 sequences to IMGT reference sequences was used to assign V, D and J gene segments. For a sequence to be retained, a match of at least six nucleotides to both a V gene segment and a J gene segment was required. Rearrangements were classified as productive when the CDR3 lacked stop codons and remained in frame with V and J, and all other rearrangements were classified as non-productive. CDR3 was defined according to IMGT convention as the region running from the second conserved V-encoded cysteine to the conserved J-encoded phenylalanine. Sequences without an unambiguous match to a single V gene segment were excluded from the earlier analysis of several hundred of the donors. An earlier analysis of roughly 590 of the donors called V segments functional above 56.7% productive rearrangements and segregating when the between-donor standard deviation exceeded 5%. A statistical classification framework was built for diagnosing cytomegalovirus status from the catalog of TCR beta chain sequences. In a later analysis, TCR nucleotide sequences were compared against IMGT/GENE-DB human TR gene sequences so that V and J genes could be assigned. Using the TCRdist pipeline, a later analysis assigned CDR3 sequences along with most-parsimonious VDJ recombination scenarios. In a later analysis, each TCR beta chain was defined by its CDR3 amino acid sequence together with its V-gene family, and reads without a unique V-gene family were excluded. To address suspected cross-contamination and a sequencing artifact, a later analysis removed several hundred highly shared, low-generation-probability nucleotide sequences. In a later analysis, a clonal expansion index for each public chain was calculated from normalized within-repertoire ranks of inferred template counts. In a later analysis, generation probabilities were computed with a VDJ recombination model fitted to out-of-frame rearrangements, and the resulting probabilities were checked against IGoR. In a later analysis, TCR-TCR, TCR-HLA and TCR-CMV co-occurrence was scored with hypergeometric tests, and a repertoire-size bias correction was applied to TCR pairs. To estimate false discovery rates, a later analysis permuted the HLA or CMV assignments 20 times. A later analysis grouped co-occurring TCRs with DBSCAN, adding TCRdist sequence similarity when clustering within HLA-allele-positive subsets. For co-occurrence clustering, repertoires with fewer than 30,000 or more than 120,000 public chains were excluded, along with 4 to 6 repertoires with anomalous nucleotide sharing. In its TCRdb copy, this immuneACCESS table keeps in-frame sequences only and misses some clones. Where compared with another copy, unresolved V genes explain less than half of these, and the others have no known cause. That table gives V, J and clone size, and the DNA gave D and trimming. The sample includes more than 150,000 clones, with over 70% observed a single time. The ten largest clones represent around 3.9% of the sample.

The sample consisted of PBMCs. The TCR sequence derives from a middle-aged man in good health and CMV-seronegative. Recombination connected TRBV7-2 to TRBJ2-3, with TRBD2 tentatively as D gene (6 bases match). The CDR3 has the sequence CASSLRGPRGTDTQYF. The DNA reads as follows: TGTGCCAGCAGCTTGCGGGGTCCCCGGGGCACAGATACGCAGTATTTT.